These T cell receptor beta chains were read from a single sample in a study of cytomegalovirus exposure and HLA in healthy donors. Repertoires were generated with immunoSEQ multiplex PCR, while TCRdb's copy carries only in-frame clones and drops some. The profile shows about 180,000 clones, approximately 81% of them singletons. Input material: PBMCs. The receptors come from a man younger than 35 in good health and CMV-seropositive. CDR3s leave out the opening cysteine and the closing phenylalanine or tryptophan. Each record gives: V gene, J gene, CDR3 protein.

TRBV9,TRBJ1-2,ASSTGQYGYT
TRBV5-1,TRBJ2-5,ASSSILAGASKETQY
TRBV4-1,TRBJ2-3,ASSPLPGQGSTDTQY
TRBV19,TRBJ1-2,ATRTGKGYT
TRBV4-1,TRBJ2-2,ASSHPPGQSNTGELF
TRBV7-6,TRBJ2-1,ASSWTNSNEQF
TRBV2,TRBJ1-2,ASSGQGYGYT
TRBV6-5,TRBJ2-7,ASQLGGRTYEQY
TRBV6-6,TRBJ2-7,ASSLGGDRYYEQY
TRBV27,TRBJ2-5,ASSLDGGGTQY
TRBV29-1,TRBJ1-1,SVVGGRMNTEAF